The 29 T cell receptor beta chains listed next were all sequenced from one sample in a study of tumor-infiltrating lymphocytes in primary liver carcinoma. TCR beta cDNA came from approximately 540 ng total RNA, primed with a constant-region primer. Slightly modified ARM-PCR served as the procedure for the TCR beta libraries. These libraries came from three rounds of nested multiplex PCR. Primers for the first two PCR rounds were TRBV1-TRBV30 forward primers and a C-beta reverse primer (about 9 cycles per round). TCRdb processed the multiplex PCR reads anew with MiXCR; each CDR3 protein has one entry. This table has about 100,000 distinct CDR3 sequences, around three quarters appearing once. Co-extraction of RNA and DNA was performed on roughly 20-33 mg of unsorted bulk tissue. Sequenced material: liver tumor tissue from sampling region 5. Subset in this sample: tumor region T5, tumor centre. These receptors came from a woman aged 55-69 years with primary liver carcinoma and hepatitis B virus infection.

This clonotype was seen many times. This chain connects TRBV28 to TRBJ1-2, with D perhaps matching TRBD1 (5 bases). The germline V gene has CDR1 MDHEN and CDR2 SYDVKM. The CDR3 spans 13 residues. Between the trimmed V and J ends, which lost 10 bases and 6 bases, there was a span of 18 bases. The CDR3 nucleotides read TGTGCCACACAGGTCGGAGGGTTGAATGGCTACACCTTC. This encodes CATQVGGLNGYTF.

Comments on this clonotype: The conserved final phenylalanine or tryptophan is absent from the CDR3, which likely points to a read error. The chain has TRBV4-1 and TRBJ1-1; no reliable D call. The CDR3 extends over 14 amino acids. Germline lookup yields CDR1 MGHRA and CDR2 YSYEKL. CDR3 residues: CTSSLRIGNTEAFL. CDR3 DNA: TGCACCAGCAGCCTTAGGATCGGGAACACTGAAGCTTTCTTG.

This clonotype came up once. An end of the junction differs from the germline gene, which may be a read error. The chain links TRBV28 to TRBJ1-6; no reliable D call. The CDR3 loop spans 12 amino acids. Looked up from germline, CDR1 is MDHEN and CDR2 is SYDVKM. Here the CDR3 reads CASSRPNSLLHF. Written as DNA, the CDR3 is TGTGCCAGCAGTCGACCAAATTCACTCCTCCACTTT.

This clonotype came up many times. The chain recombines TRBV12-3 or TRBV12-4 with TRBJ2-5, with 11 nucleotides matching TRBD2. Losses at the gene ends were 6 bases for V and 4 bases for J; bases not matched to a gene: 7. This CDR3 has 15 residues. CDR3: CASSQPGTSGETQYF. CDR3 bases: TGTGCCAGCAGCCAACCCGGGACTAGCGGAGAGACCCAGTACTTC.

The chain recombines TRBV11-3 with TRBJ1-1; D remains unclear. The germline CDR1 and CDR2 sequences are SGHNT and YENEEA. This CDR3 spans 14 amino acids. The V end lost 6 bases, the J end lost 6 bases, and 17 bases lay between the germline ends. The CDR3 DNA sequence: TGTGCCAGCAGTTTGGGTGAGGTGGCTCCTGAAGCTTTCTTT. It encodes CASSLGEVAPEAFF.

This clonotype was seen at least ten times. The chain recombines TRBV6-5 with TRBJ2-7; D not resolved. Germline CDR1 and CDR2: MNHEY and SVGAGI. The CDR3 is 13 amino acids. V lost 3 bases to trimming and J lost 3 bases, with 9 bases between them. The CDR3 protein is CASSYRLNYEQYF. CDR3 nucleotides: TGTGCCAGCAGTTATAGACTGAACTACGAGCAGTACTTC.

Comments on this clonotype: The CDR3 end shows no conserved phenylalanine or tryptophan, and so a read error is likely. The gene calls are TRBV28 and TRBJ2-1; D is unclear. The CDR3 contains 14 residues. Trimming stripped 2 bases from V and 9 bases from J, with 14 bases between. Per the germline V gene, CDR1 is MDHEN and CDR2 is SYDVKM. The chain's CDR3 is CASSLDPSRSEQFC. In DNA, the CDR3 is TGTGCCAGCAGTTTAGACCCCTCTAGGAGTGAGCAGTTCTGC.

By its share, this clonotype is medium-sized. The CDR3 DNA sequence: TGCGCCAGCAGCCAAGACTCCAGGGTCTCTGGGGCCAACGTCCTGACTTTC. It encodes CASSQDSRVSGANVLTF. The rearrangement links TRBV4-1 to TRBJ2-6; possibly TRBD1 for D (5 bases). CDR3 length: 17 residues. CDR1 MGHRA and CDR2 YSYEKL come from the germline V gene. Trimming took 0 bases from V and 0 from J, leaving 9 bases between them.

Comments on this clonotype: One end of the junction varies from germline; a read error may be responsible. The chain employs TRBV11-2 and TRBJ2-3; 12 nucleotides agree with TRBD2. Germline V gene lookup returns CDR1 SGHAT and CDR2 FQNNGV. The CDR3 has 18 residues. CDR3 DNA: TGTGGCAGCACCACGGAGACTAGCGGGAGAGGGAGCACAGATACGCAGTATTTT. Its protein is CGSTTETSGRGSTDTQYF.

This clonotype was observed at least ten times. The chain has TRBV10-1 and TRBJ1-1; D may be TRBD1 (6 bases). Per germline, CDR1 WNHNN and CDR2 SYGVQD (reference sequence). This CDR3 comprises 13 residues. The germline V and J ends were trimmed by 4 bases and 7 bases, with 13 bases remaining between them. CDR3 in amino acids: CASSVGQLSEAFF. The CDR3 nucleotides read TGCGCCAGCAGTGTTGGACAGCTTAGTGAAGCTTTCTTT.

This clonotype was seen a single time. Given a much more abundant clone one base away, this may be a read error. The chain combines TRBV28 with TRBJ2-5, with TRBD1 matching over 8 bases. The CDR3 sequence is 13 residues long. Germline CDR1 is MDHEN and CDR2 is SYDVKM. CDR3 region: CASTLDRGGTQYF. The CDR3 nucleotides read TGTGCCAGCACTTTAGACAGGGGCGGGACCCAGTACTTC.

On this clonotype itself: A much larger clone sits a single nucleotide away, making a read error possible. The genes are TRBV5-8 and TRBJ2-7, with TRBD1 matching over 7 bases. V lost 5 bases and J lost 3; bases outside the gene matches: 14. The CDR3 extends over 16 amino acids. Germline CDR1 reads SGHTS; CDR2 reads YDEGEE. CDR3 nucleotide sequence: TGTGCCAGCAGGGTGTCATACCTCCGGGACAGCTACGAGCAGTACTTC. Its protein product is CASRVSYLRDSYEQYF.

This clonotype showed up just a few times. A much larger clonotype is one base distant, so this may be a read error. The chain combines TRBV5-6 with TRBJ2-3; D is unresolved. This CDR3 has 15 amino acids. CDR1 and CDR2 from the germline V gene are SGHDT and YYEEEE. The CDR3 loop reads CASNRAPFSIDTQYF. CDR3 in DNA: TGTGCCAGCAACCGAGCCCCTTTTAGCATAGATACGCAGTATTTT.

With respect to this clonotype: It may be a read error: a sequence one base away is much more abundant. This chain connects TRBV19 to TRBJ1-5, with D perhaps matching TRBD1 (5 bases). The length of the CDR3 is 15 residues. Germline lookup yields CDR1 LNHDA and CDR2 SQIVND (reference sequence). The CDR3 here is CASSPAGEGNQPRHF. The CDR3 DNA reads TGTGCCAGTAGCCCAGCGGGGGAAGGCAATCAGCCCCGGCATTTT. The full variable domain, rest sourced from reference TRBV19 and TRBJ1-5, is DGGITQSPKYLFRKEGQNVTLSCEQNLNHDAMYWYRQDPGQGLRLIYYSQIVNDFQKGDIAEGYSVSREKKESFPLTVTSAQKNPTAFYLCASSPAGEGNQPRHFGDGTRLSIL.

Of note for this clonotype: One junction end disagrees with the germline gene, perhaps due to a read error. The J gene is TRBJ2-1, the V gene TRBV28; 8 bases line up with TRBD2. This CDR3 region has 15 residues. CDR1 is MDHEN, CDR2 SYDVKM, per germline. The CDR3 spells CASAPGGGPYNVQFF. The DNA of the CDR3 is TGTGCCAGCGCTCCGGGCGGGGGGCCCTACAATGTGCAGTTCTTC.

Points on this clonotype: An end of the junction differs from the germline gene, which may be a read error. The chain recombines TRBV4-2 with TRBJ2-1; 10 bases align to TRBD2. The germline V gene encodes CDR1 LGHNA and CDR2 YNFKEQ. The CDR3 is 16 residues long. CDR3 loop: CVSRVQSGRAGDEQFF. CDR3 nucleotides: TGTGTCAGCAGAGTTCAAAGCGGGAGGGCCGGAGATGAGCAGTTCTTC.

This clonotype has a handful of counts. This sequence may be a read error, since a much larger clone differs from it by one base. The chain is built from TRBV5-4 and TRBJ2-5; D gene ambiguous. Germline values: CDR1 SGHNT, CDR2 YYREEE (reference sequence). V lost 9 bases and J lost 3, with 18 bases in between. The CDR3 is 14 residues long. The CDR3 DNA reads TGTGCCACCTCGTCAAAAGCCCTAAAAGAGACCCAGTACTTC. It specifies CATSSKALKETQYF.

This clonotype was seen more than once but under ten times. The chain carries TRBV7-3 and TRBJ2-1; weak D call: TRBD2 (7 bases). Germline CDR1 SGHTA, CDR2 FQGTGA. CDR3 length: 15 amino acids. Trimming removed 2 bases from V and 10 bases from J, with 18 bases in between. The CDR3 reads CASSLAPGGGMEQFF. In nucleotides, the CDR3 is TGTGCCAGCAGCTTAGCCCCGGGGGGCGGGATGGAGCAGTTCTTC.

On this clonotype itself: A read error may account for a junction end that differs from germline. CDR3 DNA: TGTGCTAGCAGTCAAGATGAAGGGGATACTGGAAGCACCATATATTTT. This translates into CASSQDEGDTGSTIYF. The V and J genes are TRBV4-2 and TRBJ1-3, with D possibly matching TRBD1 (5 bases). This CDR3 is built from 16 residues. In germline, CDR1 is LGHNA, CDR2 YNFKEQ.

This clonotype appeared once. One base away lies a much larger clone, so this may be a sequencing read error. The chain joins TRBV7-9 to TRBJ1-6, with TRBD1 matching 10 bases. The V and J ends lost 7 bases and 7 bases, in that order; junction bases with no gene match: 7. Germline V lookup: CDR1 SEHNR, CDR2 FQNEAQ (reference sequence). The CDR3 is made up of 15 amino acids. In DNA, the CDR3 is TGTGCCAGCAACCTCGACAGGGGGCCAAATTCACCCCTCCACTTT. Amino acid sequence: CASNLDRGPNSPLHF.

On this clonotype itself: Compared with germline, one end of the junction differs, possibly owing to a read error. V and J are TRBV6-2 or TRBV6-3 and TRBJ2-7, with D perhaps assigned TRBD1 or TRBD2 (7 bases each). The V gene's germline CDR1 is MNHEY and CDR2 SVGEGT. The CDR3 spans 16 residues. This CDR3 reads CASTPEGAGANYEQYF. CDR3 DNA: TGTGCCAGCACTCCTGAGGGGGCGGGAGCGAACTACGAACAGTACTTC.

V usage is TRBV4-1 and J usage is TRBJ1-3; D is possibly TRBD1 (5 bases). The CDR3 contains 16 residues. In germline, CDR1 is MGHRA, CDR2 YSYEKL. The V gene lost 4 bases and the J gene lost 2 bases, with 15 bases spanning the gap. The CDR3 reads CASSRQSGDPGNTIYF. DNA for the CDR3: TGCGCCAGCAGCCGACAGTCGGGGGACCCTGGAAACACCATATATTTT.

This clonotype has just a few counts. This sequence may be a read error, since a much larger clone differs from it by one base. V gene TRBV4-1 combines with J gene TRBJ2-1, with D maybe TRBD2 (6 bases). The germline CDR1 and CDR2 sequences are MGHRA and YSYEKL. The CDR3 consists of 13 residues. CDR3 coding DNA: TGCGCCGGCAGCCGGGACTTCTACAATGAGCAGTTCTTC. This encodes CAGSRDFYNEQFF.

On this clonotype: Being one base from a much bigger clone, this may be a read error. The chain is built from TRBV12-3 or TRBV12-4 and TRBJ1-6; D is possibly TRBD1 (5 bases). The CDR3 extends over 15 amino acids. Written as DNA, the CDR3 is TGTGCCAGCGGTTTAGCCGGGGGGTCTAATTCACCCCTCCACTTT. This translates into CASGLAGGSNSPLHF.

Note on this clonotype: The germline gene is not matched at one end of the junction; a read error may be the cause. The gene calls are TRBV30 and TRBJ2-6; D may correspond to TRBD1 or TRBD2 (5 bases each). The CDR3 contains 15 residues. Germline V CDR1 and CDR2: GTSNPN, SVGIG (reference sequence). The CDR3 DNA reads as TGTGCCTGGAGTGTATTGGGAACTGGGACCAACGTCCTGAATTTC. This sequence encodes CAWSVLGTGTNVLNF.

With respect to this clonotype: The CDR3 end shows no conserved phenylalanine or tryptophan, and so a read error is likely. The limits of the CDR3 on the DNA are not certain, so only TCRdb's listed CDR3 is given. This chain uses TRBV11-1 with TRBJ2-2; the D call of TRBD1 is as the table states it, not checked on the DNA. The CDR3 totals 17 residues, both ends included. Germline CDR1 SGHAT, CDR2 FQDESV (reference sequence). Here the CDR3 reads CASSARPFLVNAGEPFS.

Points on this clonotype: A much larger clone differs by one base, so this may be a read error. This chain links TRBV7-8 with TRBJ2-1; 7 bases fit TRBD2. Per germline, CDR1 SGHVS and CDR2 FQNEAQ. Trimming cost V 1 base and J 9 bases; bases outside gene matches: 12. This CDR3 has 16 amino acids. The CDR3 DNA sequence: TGTGCCAGCAGCTTAGGAGCGGCGGGAGTAGCGTGTGAGCAGTTCTTC. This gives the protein CASSLGAAGVACEQFF.

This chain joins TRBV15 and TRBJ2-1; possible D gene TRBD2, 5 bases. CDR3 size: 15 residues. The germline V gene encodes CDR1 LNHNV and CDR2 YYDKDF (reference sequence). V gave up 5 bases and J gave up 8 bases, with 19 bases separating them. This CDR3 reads CATSPIETSLHEQFF. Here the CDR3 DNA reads TGTGCCACCAGCCCCATAGAAACTAGTCTCCATGAGCAGTTCTTC.

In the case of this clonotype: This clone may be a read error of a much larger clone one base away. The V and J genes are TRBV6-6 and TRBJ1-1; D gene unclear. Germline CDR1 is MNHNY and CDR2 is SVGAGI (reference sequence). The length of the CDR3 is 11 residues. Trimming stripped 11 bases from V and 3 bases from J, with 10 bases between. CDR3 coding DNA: TGTGCCGGCCGGGAGGACACTGAAGCTTTCTTT. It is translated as CAGREDTEAFF.